This T cell receptor (beta chain) was sequenced in a study of blood T cell repertoires in COVID-19. Per the original methods: Amplification from reference gene primers served as the basis for estimated nucleated cell counts. The protocol was immunoSEQ multiplex PCR, while the TCRdb copy is restricted to in-frame clones and leaves out a portion. V and J calls and clone size are copied from that table; D and trimming were computed from the DNA. The repertoire holds hundreds of thousands of clones, with about 85% as singletons. Participants, roughly 18 to 90 years old, spanned about two dozen US areas. Cohorts were determined from participant-reported clinical history. V lost 8 bases and J 0 bases, leaving 13 bases between the germline ends. CDR1 is MDHEN, CDR2 SYDVKM, per germline. This CDR3 is 14 amino acids long.

The chain recombines TRBV28 with TRBJ1-1; D is uncertain. The clonotype originates from a woman aged 18-29 years with acute COVID-19. Source material: PBMCs or T cells enriched from blood (not recorded which). The CDR3: CASLLFGLNTEAFF. The DNA for the CDR3 is TGTGCCAGCCTTCTTTTCGGTCTGAACACTGAAGCTTTCTTT.